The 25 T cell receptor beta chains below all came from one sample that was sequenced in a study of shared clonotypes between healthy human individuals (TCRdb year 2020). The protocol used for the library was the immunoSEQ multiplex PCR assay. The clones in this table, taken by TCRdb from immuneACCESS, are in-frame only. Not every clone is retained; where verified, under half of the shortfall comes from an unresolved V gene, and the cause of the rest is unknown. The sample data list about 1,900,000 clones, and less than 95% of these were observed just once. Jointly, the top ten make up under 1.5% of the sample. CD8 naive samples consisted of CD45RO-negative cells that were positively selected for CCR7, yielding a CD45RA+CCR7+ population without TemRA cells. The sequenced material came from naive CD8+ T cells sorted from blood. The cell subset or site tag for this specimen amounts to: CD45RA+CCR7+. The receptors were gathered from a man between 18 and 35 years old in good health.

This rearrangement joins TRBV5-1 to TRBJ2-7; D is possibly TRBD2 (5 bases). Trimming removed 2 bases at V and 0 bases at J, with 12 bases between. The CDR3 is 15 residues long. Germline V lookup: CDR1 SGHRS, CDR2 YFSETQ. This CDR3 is CASSFRSGSSYEQYF. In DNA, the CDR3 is TGCGCCAGCAGCTTTCGCAGCGGAAGCTCCTACGAGCAGTACTTC.

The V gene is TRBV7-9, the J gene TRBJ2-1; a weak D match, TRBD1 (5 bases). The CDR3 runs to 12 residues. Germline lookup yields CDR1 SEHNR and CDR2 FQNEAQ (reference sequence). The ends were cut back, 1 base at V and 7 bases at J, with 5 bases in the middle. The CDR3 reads CASSLGQNEQFF. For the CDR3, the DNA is TGTGCCAGCAGCTTAGGACAGAATGAGCAGTTCTTC.

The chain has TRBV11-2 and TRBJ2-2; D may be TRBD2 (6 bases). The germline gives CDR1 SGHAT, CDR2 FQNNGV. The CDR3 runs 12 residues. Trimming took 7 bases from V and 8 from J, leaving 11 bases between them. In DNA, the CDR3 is TGTGCCAGCACGTGGGGGGAGGGGGAGCTGTTTTTT. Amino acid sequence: CASTWGEGELFF.

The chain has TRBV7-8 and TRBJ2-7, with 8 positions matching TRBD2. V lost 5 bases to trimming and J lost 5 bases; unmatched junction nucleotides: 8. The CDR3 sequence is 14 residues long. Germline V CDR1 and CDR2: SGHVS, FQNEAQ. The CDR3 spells CASSPVYSGDEQYF. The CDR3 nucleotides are TGTGCCAGCAGCCCCGTGTATAGCGGGGACGAGCAGTACTTC.

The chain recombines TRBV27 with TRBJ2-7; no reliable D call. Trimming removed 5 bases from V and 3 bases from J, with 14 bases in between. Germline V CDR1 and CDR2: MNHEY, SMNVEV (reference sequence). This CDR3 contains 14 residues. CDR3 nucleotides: TGTGCCAGCAGTCCCCGGGCCGAAATCTACGAGCAGTACTTC. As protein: CASSPRAEIYEQYF.

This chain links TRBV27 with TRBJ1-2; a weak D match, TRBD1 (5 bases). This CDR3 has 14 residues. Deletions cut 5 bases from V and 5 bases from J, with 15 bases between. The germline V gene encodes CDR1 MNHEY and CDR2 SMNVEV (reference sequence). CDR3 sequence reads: CASSTPGTEYGYTF. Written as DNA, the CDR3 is TGTGCCAGCAGTACCCCCGGGACTGAATATGGCTACACCTTC.

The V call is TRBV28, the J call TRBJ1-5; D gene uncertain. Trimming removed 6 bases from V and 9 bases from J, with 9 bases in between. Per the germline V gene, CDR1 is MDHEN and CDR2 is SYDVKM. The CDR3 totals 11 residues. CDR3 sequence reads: CASSQTWPQHF. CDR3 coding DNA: TGTGCCAGCAGCCAGACCTGGCCCCAGCATTTT.

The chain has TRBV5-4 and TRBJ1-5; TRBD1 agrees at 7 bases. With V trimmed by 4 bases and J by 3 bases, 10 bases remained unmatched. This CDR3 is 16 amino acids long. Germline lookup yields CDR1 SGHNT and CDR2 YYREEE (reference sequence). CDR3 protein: CASSLYPGTDNQPQHF. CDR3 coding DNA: TGTGCCAGCAGCCTGTACCCGGGGACAGACAATCAGCCCCAGCATTTT.

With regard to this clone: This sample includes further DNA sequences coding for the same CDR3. This chain's CDR3 is CASSLRRGGELFF. CDR3 coding DNA: TGTGCCAGCAGTTTACGCAGGGGCGGGGAGCTGTTTTTT. The J gene is TRBJ2-2, the V gene TRBV28, with D possibly matching TRBD1 (6 bases). CDR1 and CDR2 from the germline V gene are MDHEN and SYDVKM. Trimming took 2 bases from V and 7 from J, leaving 8 bases between them. CDR3 length equals 13 residues. The entire variable domain, with the rest obtained from reference TRBV28 and TRBJ2-2, is as follows: DVKVTQSSRYLVKRTGEKVFLECVQDMDHENMFWYRQDPGLGLRLIYFSYDVKMKEKGDIPEGYSVSREKKERFSLILESASTNQTSMYLCASSLRRGGELFFGEGSRLTVL.

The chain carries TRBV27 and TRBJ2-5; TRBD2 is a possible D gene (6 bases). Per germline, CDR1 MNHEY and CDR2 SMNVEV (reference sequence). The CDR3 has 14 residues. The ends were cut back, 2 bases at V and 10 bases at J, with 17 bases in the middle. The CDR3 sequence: CASSLVGGAGGQYF. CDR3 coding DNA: TGTGCCAGCAGTTTAGTGGGGGGAGCCGGGGGCCAGTACTTC.

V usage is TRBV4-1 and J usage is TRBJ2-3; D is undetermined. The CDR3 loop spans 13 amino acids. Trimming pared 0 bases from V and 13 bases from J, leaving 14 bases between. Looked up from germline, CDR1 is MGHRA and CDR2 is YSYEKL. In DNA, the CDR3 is TGCGCCAGCAGCCAAGATCCGACGGGTTGGGAGTATTTT. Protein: CASSQDPTGWEYF.

For the CDR3, the DNA is TGTGCCAGCAGCTCGCTACAGGGAACTAATGAAAAACTGTTTTTT. Translating gives CASSSLQGTNEKLFF. The genes are TRBV5-6 and TRBJ1-4, with TRBD1 as a possible D gene (6 bases). The V and J ends lost 3 bases and 1 base respectively, with 10 bases between them. The CDR3 length is 15 residues. Germline CDR1 is SGHDT and CDR2 is YYEEEE.

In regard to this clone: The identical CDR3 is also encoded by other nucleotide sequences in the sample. The CDR3 spells CASSVGGGQPQHF. The CDR3 DNA is TGTGCCAGCAGCGTCGGGGGGGGTCAGCCCCAGCATTTT. The chain combines TRBV9 with TRBJ1-5, with D maybe TRBD1 (5 bases). Between the trimmed V and J ends, which lost 2 bases and 6 bases, there was a span of 9 bases. This CDR3 is built from 13 residues. Germline values: CDR1 SGDLS, CDR2 YYNGEE.

CDR3 region: CASSILEGYGNTIYF. For the CDR3, the DNA is TGCGCCAGCAGCATCCTCGAGGGTTATGGAAACACCATATATTTT. The chain combines TRBV4-3 with TRBJ1-3; D not certain. There are 15 residues in the CDR3. V was cut by 5 bases and J by 3 bases, with 14 bases left in between. Germline assignment: CDR1 LGHNA and CDR2 YSLEER.

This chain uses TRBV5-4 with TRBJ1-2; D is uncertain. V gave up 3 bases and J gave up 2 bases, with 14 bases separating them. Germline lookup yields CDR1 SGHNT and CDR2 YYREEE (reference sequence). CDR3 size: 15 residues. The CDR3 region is CASSWGGRPNYGYTF. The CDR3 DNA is TGTGCCAGCAGCTGGGGAGGCCGACCGAACTATGGCTACACCTTC.

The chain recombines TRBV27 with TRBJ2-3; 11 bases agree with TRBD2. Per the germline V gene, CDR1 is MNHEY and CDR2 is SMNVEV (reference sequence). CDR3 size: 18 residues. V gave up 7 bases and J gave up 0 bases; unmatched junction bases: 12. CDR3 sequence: CASTPPGTSGDSTDTQYF. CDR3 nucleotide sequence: TGTGCCAGCACCCCCCCCGGGACTAGCGGAGACAGCACAGATACGCAGTATTTT.

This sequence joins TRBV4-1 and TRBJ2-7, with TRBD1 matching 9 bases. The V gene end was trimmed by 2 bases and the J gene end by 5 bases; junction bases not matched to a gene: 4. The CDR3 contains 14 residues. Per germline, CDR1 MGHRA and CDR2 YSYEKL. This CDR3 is CASSQRQGGNEQYF. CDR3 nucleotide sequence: TGCGCCAGCAGCCAAAGACAGGGGGGGAACGAGCAGTACTTC.

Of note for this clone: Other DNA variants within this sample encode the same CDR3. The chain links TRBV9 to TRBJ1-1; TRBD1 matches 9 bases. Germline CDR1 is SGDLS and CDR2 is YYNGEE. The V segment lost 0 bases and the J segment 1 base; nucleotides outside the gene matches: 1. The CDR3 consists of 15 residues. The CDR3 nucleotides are TGTGCCAGCAGCGTAGGACAGGGGGGGAACACTGAAGCTTTCTTT. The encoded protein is CASSVGQGGNTEAFF.

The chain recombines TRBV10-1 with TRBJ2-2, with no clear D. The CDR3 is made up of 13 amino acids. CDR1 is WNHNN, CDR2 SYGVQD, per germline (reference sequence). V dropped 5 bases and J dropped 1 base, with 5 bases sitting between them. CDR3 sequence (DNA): TGCGCCAGCAGTTTAGGGAACACCGGGGAGCTGTTTTTT. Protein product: CASSLGNTGELFF.

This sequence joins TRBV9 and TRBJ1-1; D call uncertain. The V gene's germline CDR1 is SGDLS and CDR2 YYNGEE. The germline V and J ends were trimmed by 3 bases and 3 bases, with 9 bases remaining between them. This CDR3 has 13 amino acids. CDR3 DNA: TGTGCCAGCAGCGAAGAGGGCCACACTGAAGCTTTCTTT. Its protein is CASSEEGHTEAFF.

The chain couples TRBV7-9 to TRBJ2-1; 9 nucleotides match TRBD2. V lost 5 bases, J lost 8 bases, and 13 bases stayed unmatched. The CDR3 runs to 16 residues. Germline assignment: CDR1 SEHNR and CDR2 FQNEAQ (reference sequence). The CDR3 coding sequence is TGTGCCAGCAGCCCCCCCCTAGCGGGGTTTCTGGATGAGCAGTTCTTC. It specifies CASSPPLAGFLDEQFF.

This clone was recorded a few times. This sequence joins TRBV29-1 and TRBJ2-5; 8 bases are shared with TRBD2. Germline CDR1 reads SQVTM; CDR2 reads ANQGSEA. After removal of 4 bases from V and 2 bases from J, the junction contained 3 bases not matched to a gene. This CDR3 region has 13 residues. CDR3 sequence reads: CSVVLAVQETQYF. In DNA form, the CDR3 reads TGCAGCGTTGTACTAGCGGTTCAAGAGACCCAGTACTTC.

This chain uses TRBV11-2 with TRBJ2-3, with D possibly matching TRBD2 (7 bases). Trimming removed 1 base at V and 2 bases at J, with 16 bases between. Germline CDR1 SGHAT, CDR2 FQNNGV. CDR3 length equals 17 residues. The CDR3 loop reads CASSLGRTGGLTDTQYF. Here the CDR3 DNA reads TGTGCCAGCAGCTTAGGGAGGACGGGGGGCCTCACAGATACGCAGTATTTT.

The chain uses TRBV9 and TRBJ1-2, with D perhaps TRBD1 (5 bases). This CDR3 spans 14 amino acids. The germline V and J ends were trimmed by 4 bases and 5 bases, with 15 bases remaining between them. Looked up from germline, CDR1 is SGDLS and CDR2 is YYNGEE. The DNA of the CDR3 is TGTGCCAGCAGCCCCCCTGGGGGAGGGTATGGCTACACCTTC. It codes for CASSPPGGGYGYTF.

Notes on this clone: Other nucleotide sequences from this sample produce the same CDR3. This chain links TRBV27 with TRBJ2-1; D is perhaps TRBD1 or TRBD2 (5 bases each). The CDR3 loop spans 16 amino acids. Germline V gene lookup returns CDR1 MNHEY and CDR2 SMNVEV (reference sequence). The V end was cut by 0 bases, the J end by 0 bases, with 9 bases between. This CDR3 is CASSLSGASSYNEQFF. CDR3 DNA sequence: TGTGCCAGCAGTTTATCCGGGGCCTCCTCCTACAATGAGCAGTTCTTC.